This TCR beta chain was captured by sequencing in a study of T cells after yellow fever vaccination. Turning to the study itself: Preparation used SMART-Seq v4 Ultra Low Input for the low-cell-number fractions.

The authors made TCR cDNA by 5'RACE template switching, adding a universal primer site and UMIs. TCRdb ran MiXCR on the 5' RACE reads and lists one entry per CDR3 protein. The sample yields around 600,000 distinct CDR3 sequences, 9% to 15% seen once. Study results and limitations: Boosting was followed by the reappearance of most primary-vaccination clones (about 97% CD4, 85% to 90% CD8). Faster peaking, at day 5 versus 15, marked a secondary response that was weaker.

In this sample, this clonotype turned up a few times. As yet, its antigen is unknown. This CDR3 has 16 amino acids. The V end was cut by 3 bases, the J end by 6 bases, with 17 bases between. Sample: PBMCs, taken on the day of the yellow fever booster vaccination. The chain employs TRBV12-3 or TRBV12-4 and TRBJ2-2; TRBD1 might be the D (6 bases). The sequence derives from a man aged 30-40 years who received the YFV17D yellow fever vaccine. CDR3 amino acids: CASSFLQGGMAGELFF. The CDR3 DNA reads TGTGCCAGCAGTTTTCTTCAAGGGGGAATGGCCGGGGAGCTGTTTTTT.